Listed here are 2 T cell receptor beta chains from one sample, sequenced in a study of CD8 T cells in Susac syndrome. The RNA input was 0.5 to 1 ug, and it was reverse transcribed with random hexamers. TCRdb redid the calling of the immunoSEQ multiplex PCR reads with MiXCR, one entry per CDR3 protein. The sample has some 250,000 distinct CDR3 sequences; 90% to 97% are singletons. Input material: CD4+ T cells from PBMCs. The source is a human donor with Susac syndrome.

Comment on this clonotype: A read error may account for a junction end that differs from germline. The V call is TRBV29-1, the J call TRBJ1-3; 8 nucleotides align to TRBD1. CDR3 length: 17 amino acids. The V gene's germline CDR1 is SQVTM and CDR2 ANQGSEA. The CDR3 coding sequence is TGCAGCGTTGAAGATCTTGGGACAGGTATCTCTGAAAACACCATATATTTT. Its protein is CSVEDLGTGISENTIYF.

In regard to this clonotype: At one boundary the junction diverges from the germline segment, which might be a read error. V is TRBV9 and J is TRBJ1-1; TRBD1 is a possible D gene (6 bases). CDR1 SGDLS and CDR2 YYNGEE come from the germline V gene. CDR3 length: 14 residues. This CDR3 is CASSVSTGDTEVFF. The DNA of the CDR3 is TGTGCCAGCAGCGTCTCGACGGGGGACACTGAAGTTTTCTTT. The whole variable domain, filled in from reference TRBV9 and TRBJ1-1, reads DSGVTQTPKHLITATGQRVTLRCSPRSGDLSVYWYQQSLDQGLQFLIQYYNGEERAKGNILERFSAQQFPDLHSELNLSSLELGDSALYFCASSVSTGDTEVFFGQGTRLTVV.